The following is a TCR beta chain sequence with its context. What it binds is not known. J gave up 0 bases and V 4 bases, and 3 bases lay outside the gene matches. The CDR3 sequence is 15 residues long. The germline CDR1 and CDR2 sequences are SGHRS and YFSETQ. The source of the sample is a study of cytomegalovirus exposure and HLA in healthy donors. In the study overall: Earlier work reported 100 million to 130 million unique TCR beta sequences from roughly 180 million T cells. The study, taken as a whole, reports: In a later analysis, TCR beta V- and J-gene trimming showed a link to a missense DCLRE1C variant. A few chains tied to CMV proved CMV antigen-specific in vitro.

The PCR contained 60 Vbeta and 13 Jbeta primers. The repertoire was sequenced with immunoSEQ multiplex PCR; TCRdb's copy has only in-frame clones and lacks some. The profile shows about 140,000 clones, approximately 84% of them singletons. The V call is TRBV5-1, the J call TRBJ2-1, with 8 bases aligning to TRBD2. The sequence was collected from a woman in her 40s in good health and CMV-seronegative. Material: PBMCs. DNA of the CDR3: TGCGCCAGCAGCACGAGCGGGAGCTCCTACAATGAGCAGTTCTTC. Translation: CASSTSGSSYNEQFF.